This T cell receptor (beta chain) appears in the sequencing data of a study of cytomegalovirus exposure and HLA in healthy donors. Across the whole study: Genotyping showed less than 85% of fewer than 500 donors falling in the Caucasian-associated ancestry cluster.

V trimming: 1 base; J trimming: 4 bases; junction bases outside the gene matches: 4. Per the germline V gene, CDR1 is SGHRS and CDR2 is YFSETQ. This CDR3 is built from 16 residues. About this clone: The target antigen is unknown.

The primer mix had 60 Vbeta and 13 Jbeta primers. Profiled with immunoSEQ multiplex PCR; TCRdb holds only in-frame clones, not every one. Of 130,000 to 150,000 clones in the sample, around 79% were seen once. Regarding the study as a whole: A prior analysis recorded that most TCR beta V segments were productive about 90% or about 30% of the time. Later work found most CMV-associated TCR beta chains apparently HLA-restricted.

The sample consisted of PBMCs. This TCR was recovered from a man aged 40-49 years in good health and CMV-seropositive. The chain combines TRBV5-1 with TRBJ2-2; 10 bases are a match to TRBD2. The CDR3 spells CASSLSSGSGTGELFF. The CDR3 DNA sequence: TGCGCCAGCAGCTTGTCTAGCGGGAGTGGCACCGGGGAGCTGTTTTTT. Together with reference TRBV5-1 and TRBJ2-2, the CDR3 gives the full variable domain: KAGVTQTPRYLIKTRGQQVTLSCSPISGHRSVSWYQQTPGQGLQFLFEYFSETQRNKGNFPGRFSGRQFSNSRSEMNVSTLELGDSALYLCASSLSSGSGTGELFFGEGSRLTVL.